The entry below gives a single T cell receptor beta chain sequence along with its context. This sample was taken from a study of blood T cell repertoires in COVID-19. Study-level background: PBMCs, B-cell-depleted T cells, or T cells were the source of the cDNA or gDNA that made up the material.

Participant-reported clinical history was the basis for cohort assignment. Here immunoSEQ multiplex PCR was the method, and the copy in TCRdb shows in-frame clones only, minus some. The repertoire holds about 250,000 clones, with roughly 88% as singletons. The sample taken for sequencing was PBMCs or T cells enriched from blood (not recorded which). The TCR originated in a woman between 40 and 55 years old who had been exposed to COVID-19.

DNA of the CDR3: TGTGCCAGCAGTAGGGGGGGCTCACCCCTCCACTTT. It is translated as CASSRGGSPLHF. V and J are TRBV28 and TRBJ1-6; possible D gene TRBD1, 6 bases. CDR1 MDHEN and CDR2 SYDVKM come from the germline V gene. The CDR3 runs to 12 residues. The V end was cut by 5 bases, the J end by 10 bases, with 9 bases between.